This T cell receptor (beta chain) comes out of a study of T-cell memory formation after mild COVID-19. The CDR3 extends over 14 amino acids. CDR1 ENHRY and CDR2 SYGVKD come from the germline V gene. With 7 bases clipped from V and 3 bases from J, the junction kept 7 bases outside the gene matches. TCRdb re-called the 5' RACE reads with MiXCR, one entry per CDR3 protein. Found here are 470,000 or so distinct CDR3 sequences, 20% of them singletons; the top ten hold more than 8%. This clonotype showed up just a few times. As yet, its antigen is unknown. The study, taken as a whole, reports: Shrinking CD4+ clones resided mostly in CM and EM, and CD8+ ones in EMRA.

Sequencing was performed on PBMCs or a T cell subset sorted from them (not recorded which). The receptor's source is an adult woman who had mild COVID-19 (a few samples of this study predate the infection). Cell type and time point are not known. The chain recombines TRBV10-3 with TRBJ2-3, with 7 nucleotides matching TRBD1. The CDR3 DNA follows: TGTGCCATCAATCGACAGGGATCAACAGATACGCAGTATTTT. Translated: CAINRQGSTDTQYF.